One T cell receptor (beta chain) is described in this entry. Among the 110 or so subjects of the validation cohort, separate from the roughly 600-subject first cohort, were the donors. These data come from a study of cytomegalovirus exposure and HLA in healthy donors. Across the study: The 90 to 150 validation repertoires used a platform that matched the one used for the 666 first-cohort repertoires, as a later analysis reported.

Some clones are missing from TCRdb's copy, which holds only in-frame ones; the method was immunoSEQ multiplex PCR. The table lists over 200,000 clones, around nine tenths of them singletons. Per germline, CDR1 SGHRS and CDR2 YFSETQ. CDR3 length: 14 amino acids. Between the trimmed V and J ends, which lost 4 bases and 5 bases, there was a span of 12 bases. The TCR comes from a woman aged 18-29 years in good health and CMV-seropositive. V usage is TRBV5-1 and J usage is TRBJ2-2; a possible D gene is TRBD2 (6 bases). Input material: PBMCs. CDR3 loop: CASSQTRYTGELFF. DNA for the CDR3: TGCGCCAGCAGCCAGACTAGATATACCGGGGAGCTGTTTTTT.